This T cell receptor (beta chain) stems from a study of CD8+ T cells in alopecia areata. Sequencing used cDNA as its template, made by extracting RNA and reverse transcribing it. Repertoires were generated with immunoSEQ multiplex PCR, while TCRdb's copy carries only in-frame clones and drops some. This table holds about 210,000 clones, about 64% found once. V gave up 5 bases and J gave up 1 base; unmatched junction bases: 8. Germline values: CDR1 MNHEY, CDR2 SMNVEV (reference sequence). The CDR3 length is 17 residues. Treatment indicated: oral pan-JAK inhibitor, 5-10 mg twice daily. V and J are TRBV27 and TRBJ2-1, with 10 bases matching TRBD2. Sequenced here: CD4+ T cells sorted from blood, sampled at week 4, from a patient treated with tofacitinib. The receptor was derived from a human donor with alopecia areata. In nucleotides, the CDR3 is TGTGCCAGCAGTCGGACTAGCGGAACCCTATCCTACAATGAGCAGTTCTTC. It codes for CASSRTSGTLSYNEQFF.